These 32 T cell receptor beta chains were all obtained from the same sample, sequenced in a study of vaccination and CD4 T cells after COVID-19. No antigen has been identified for these receptors. Oncomine TCR Beta short-read sequencing was applied to DNA from cultured CD4+ T cells. MiXCR, run by TCRdb on the PCR reads, gives a single entry per CDR3 protein. The table lists about 10,000 distinct CDR3 sequences, more than 55% of them singletons, with roughly 20% in the top ten. Treatment meaning: roughly ten-day PBMC culture with coronavirus spike peptide pools or control peptides (ViraFEST assay). The sample taken for sequencing was CD4+ T cells from blood, cultured in vitro. The receptors derive from a human donor who had recovered from COVID-19.

This clonotype was found a few times. The chain combines TRBV7-3 with TRBJ1-2, with D maybe TRBD1 (6 bases). Germline assignment: CDR1 SGHTA and CDR2 FQGTGA. The CDR3 loop spans 15 amino acids. Trimming cost V 2 bases and J 3 bases, with 13 bases left between them. The CDR3 reads CASSLSEGDDYGYTF. The DNA for the CDR3 is TGTGCCAGCAGCTTATCCGAGGGGGATGACTATGGCTACACCTTC.

This clonotype was picked up a small number of times. V and J are TRBV20-1 and TRBJ2-5; tentatively, D is TRBD2 (5 bases). This CDR3 contains 15 residues. The V and J ends lost 3 bases and 2 bases respectively, with 16 bases between them. The germline gives CDR1 DFQATT, CDR2 SNEGSKA (reference sequence). The DNA of the CDR3 is TGCAGTGCTAGTGCATTTGGGAGTTGGCAAGAGACCCAGTACTTC. Translated: CSASAFGSWQETQYF.

The chain recombines TRBV19 with TRBJ2-7, with D perhaps matching TRBD1 (6 bases). The CDR3 totals 15 residues. V was cut by 7 bases and J by 0 bases, with 16 bases left in between. The germline CDR1 and CDR2 sequences are LNHDA and SQIVND (reference sequence). The CDR3 region has the DNA TGTGCCAGTACCCCAGGGACACCCGGCTCCTACGAGCAGTACTTC. Its protein is CASTPGTPGSYEQYF.

This clonotype rates as medium-sized. V and J are TRBV27 and TRBJ2-7; 7 positions agree with TRBD1. The CDR3 contains 14 residues. Germline lookup yields CDR1 MNHEY and CDR2 SMNVEV (reference sequence). V shed 2 bases and J 3 bases; nucleotides not matched to a gene: 4. The CDR3 DNA is TGTGCCAGCAGTTTAAATCGGGACAGCTACGAGCAGTACTTC. Amino acids: CASSLNRDSYEQYF.

CDR3 nucleotides: TGTGCCAGCAGCCAAACGACTAGCGGTCAAGAGACCCAGTACTTC. Protein sequence: CASSQTTSGQETQYF. This rearrangement joins TRBV4-2 to TRBJ2-5, with 9 bases fitting TRBD2. V lost 2 bases, J lost 2 bases, and 3 bases stayed unmatched. Germline lookup yields CDR1 LGHNA and CDR2 YNFKEQ. The CDR3 extends over 15 amino acids.

The V call is TRBV6-1, the J call TRBJ1-2; the match to TRBD1 covers 8 bases. The CDR3 has 13 amino acids. J gave up 4 bases and V 6 bases, and 4 bases lay outside the gene matches. Germline-derived CDR1 and CDR2 are MNHNS and SASEGT. This CDR3 reads CASSPDRVYGYTF. The CDR3, as DNA: TGTGCCAGCAGCCCGGACAGGGTCTATGGCTACACCTTC.

This rearrangement joins TRBV5-1 to TRBJ1-1, with D perhaps TRBD1 (6 bases). The CDR3 has 14 residues. Germline CDR1 is SGHRS and CDR2 is YFSETQ. Trimming removed 2 bases from V and 3 bases from J, with 11 bases in between. The CDR3 loop is CASSFLGGDTEAFF. CDR3 DNA: TGCGCCAGCAGCTTCTTAGGGGGGGACACTGAAGCTTTCTTT.

This clonotype has a handful of counts. The chain joins TRBV27 to TRBJ2-2; weak D call: TRBD2 (6 bases). Germline V gives CDR1 MNHEY, CDR2 SMNVEV (reference sequence). The CDR3 runs to 15 residues. Trimming left V 5 bases short and J 7 bases short, with 17 bases between. CDR3 coding DNA: TGTGCCAGCAGTCCACGGCGGGTGGAGGGCGGGGAGCTGTTTTTT. It codes for CASSPRRVEGGELFF.

Written as DNA, the CDR3 is TGTGCCAGCAGCTTAGGGGGTGTCAGCTCTAACTATGGCTACACCTTC. Translated: CASSLGGVSSNYGYTF. The chain carries TRBV7-2 and TRBJ1-2, with unresolved D. The V gene's germline CDR1 is SGHTA and CDR2 FQGNSA. Trimming cost V 1 base and J 0 bases, with 12 bases left between them. CDR3 length: 16 amino acids.

The CDR3 sequence is CASSLAGIDYGYTF. CDR3 coding DNA: TGTGCCAGCAGCTTGGCAGGGATCGACTATGGCTACACCTTC. V is TRBV28 and J is TRBJ1-2, with D possibly TRBD1 on 5 matching bases. Trimming removed 6 bases at V and 3 bases at J, with 14 bases between. The CDR3 has 14 amino acids. Germline-derived CDR1 and CDR2 are MDHEN and SYDVKM.

The chain joins TRBV28 to TRBJ2-1, with D perhaps assigned TRBD1 or TRBD2 (6 bases each). Germline V gene lookup returns CDR1 MDHEN and CDR2 SYDVKM. Trimming took 7 bases from V and 6 from J, leaving 13 bases between them. The CDR3 is 13 amino acids. CDR3 nucleotides: TGTGCCAGCATACGGGGGCAGGGCAATGAGCAGTTCTTC. This codes for CASIRGQGNEQFF.

With respect to this clonotype: One end of the junction does not line up with germline, which may come from a read error. The genes are TRBV7-7 and TRBJ1-3, with D perhaps TRBD1 (5 bases). This CDR3 contains 14 residues. CDR1 is SSHAT and CDR2 is FNYEAQ in the germline V gene (reference sequence). The CDR3 spells CASSRGGNGNTIYF. The CDR3 nucleotides are TGTGCTAGCAGCCGCGGGGGGAACGGAAACACCATATATTTT.

This chain connects TRBV20-1 to TRBJ1-3; D gene uncertain. The CDR3 is 15 amino acids. Trimming took off 3 bases at V and 0 bases at J, with 12 bases between the two ends. Germline CDR1 DFQATT, CDR2 SNEGSKA (reference sequence). The CDR3 here is CSARPPGSSGNTIYF. In DNA, the CDR3 is TGCAGTGCTAGGCCCCCTGGCAGCTCTGGAAACACCATATATTTT.

V gene TRBV28 combines with J gene TRBJ1-1, with a tentative D call TRBD1 (5 bases). CDR1 and CDR2 (germline): MDHEN, SYDVKM. V gave up 6 bases and J gave up 6 bases, with 17 bases separating them. This CDR3 is built from 14 residues. Here the CDR3 reads CASRATGTGPEAFF. In nucleotides, the CDR3 is TGTGCCAGCAGGGCTACTGGGACGGGGCCTGAAGCTTTCTTT. The entire variable domain, with the rest obtained from reference TRBV28 and TRBJ1-1, is as follows: DVKVTQSSRYLVKRTGEKVFLECVQDMDHENMFWYRQDPGLGLRLIYFSYDVKMKEKGDIPEGYSVSREKKERFSLILESASTNQTSMYLCASRATGTGPEAFFGQGTRLTVV.

This clonotype was seen only a few times. The chain combines TRBV2 with TRBJ1-5; 8 bases are a match to TRBD1. The germline CDR1 and CDR2 sequences are SNHLY and FYNNEI. CDR3 length equals 19 residues. After removal of 9 bases from V and 6 bases from J, the junction contained 25 bases not matched to a gene. CDR3 in DNA: TGTGCCAGACCCAGCACACCGGGACAGGAGTTGGGGCGGGTTCAGCCCCAGCATTTT. Protein: CARPSTPGQELGRVQPQHF.

The CDR3 loop is CASSLVARYEQFF. The CDR3 DNA follows: TGTGCCAGCAGCTTAGTAGCGCGGTATGAGCAGTTCTTC. V gene TRBV7-8 combines with J gene TRBJ2-1; D possibly corresponds to TRBD2 (5 bases). V was trimmed by 1 base and J by 8 bases, leaving 9 bases between them. Germline V gives CDR1 SGHVS, CDR2 FQNEAQ. The CDR3 runs 13 residues.

This clonotype was counted between two and nine times. The CDR3 bases are TGTGCCAGCAGGGATGGGGCCGACTATGGCTACACCTTC. It translates to CASRDGADYGYTF. The J gene is TRBJ1-2, the V gene TRBV6-1, with D possibly TRBD1 on 5 matching bases. Germline-derived CDR1 and CDR2 are MNHNS and SASEGT. V was clipped by 6 bases and J by 3 bases, with 11 bases between them. The CDR3 extends over 13 amino acids.

This clonotype was picked up one time. This sequence joins TRBV4-1 and TRBJ2-3; 12 nucleotides match TRBD2. The germline gives CDR1 MGHRA, CDR2 YSYEKL. With V trimmed by 4 bases and J by 4 bases, 9 bases remained unmatched. The CDR3 has 17 amino acids. DNA of the CDR3: TGCGCCAGCAGCCTACTGAGGACTAGCGGGACGTCAGATACGCAGTATTTT. Protein sequence: CASSLLRTSGTSDTQYF.

This clonotype was recorded once. A far bigger clonotype differs at one base, so this is likely a read error. The chain is built from TRBV7-9 and TRBJ2-5; D perhaps matches TRBD1 (6 bases). Germline V gene data show CDR1 as SEHNR and CDR2 as FQNEAQ (reference sequence). The CDR3 extends over 15 amino acids. CDR3 nucleotides: TGTGCCAGCAACTTAGTGGGACACCGAGAAGAGACCCAGTACTTC. Its translation: CASNLVGHREETQYF.

This clonotype was observed a few times. The V gene is TRBV27, the J gene TRBJ2-3, with D unresolved. V lost 1 base and J 6 bases, leaving 5 bases between the germline ends. The CDR3 extends over 12 amino acids. CDR1 MNHEY and CDR2 SMNVEV come from the germline V gene (reference sequence). CDR3 amino acids: CASSLLGDTQYF. DNA of the CDR3: TGTGCCAGCAGTTTATTGGGGGATACGCAGTATTTT.

V usage is TRBV24-1 and J usage is TRBJ2-3; 10 positions agree with TRBD2. Germline lookup yields CDR1 KGHDR and CDR2 SFDVKD. The CDR3 consists of 15 residues. The V gene end was trimmed by 5 bases and the J gene end by 4 bases; junction bases not matched to a gene: 5. The CDR3 region is CATSASGGVADTQYF. CDR3 DNA sequence: TGTGCCACCAGTGCTAGCGGGGGCGTCGCAGATACGCAGTATTTT.

V and J are TRBV19 and TRBJ2-2; D is possibly TRBD1 or TRBD2 (5 bases each). V lost 5 bases and J lost 0, with 19 bases in between. The CDR3 has 18 amino acids. From germline, CDR1 is LNHDA and CDR2 SQIVND (reference sequence). The CDR3 sequence is CASSPRGGSKSNTGELFF. The CDR3 DNA reads as TGTGCCAGTAGTCCCCGGGGCGGGTCGAAGTCGAACACCGGGGAGCTGTTTTTT.

The chain uses TRBV19 and TRBJ1-5; 8 bases agree with TRBD1. CDR3 length equals 17 residues. CDR1 LNHDA and CDR2 SQIVND come from the germline V gene (reference sequence). V lost 1 base to trimming and J lost 4 bases; unmatched junction nucleotides: 9. This CDR3 reads CASSIAPGQGWNQPQHF. The DNA for the CDR3 is TGTGCCAGTAGTATAGCACCAGGACAGGGTTGGAATCAGCCCCAGCATTTT.

The rearrangement joins TRBV7-6 to TRBJ2-2; D is unclear. Germline V CDR1 and CDR2: SGHVS, FNYEAQ. The CDR3 is 14 amino acids. V lost 0 bases to trimming and J lost 0 bases, with 2 bases between them. DNA for the CDR3: TGTGCCAGCAGCTTAGCTGCGAACACCGGGGAGCTGTTTTTT. Residues: CASSLAANTGELFF.

V usage is TRBV18 and J usage is TRBJ2-7; the D is unclear. Germline lookup yields CDR1 KGHSH and CDR2 LQKENI. The CDR3 spans 13 residues. V was shortened by 5 bases and J by 5 bases, with 13 bases between the two germline ends. This chain's CDR3 is CASSGPGSNEQYF. CDR3 DNA sequence: TGTGCCAGCTCAGGGCCAGGTTCCAACGAGCAGTACTTC.

This rearrangement joins TRBV7-2 to TRBJ1-2, with D hard to call. The CDR3 runs 15 residues. Germline CDR1 and CDR2: SGHTA and FQGNSA. V lost 1 base, J lost 1 base, and 10 bases lay in between. CDR3 in amino acids: CASSLGVGLNYGYTF. The CDR3 DNA follows: TGTGCCAGCAGCTTAGGGGTAGGCCTTAACTATGGCTACACCTTC.

The chain recombines TRBV6-1 with TRBJ2-5; TRBD2 agrees at 7 bases. This CDR3 is built from 13 residues. The trim removed 8 bases at V and 5 bases at J, leaving 8 bases unmatched. Germline V CDR1 and CDR2: MNHNS, SASEGT. As DNA, the CDR3 is TGTGCCAGCGAGGGAGTGCGGGGGGAGACCCAGTACTTC. Its protein is CASEGVRGETQYF.

The table lists this clonotype with a few counts. This chain links TRBV5-1 with TRBJ2-5; D is undetermined. The germline V gene encodes CDR1 SGHRS and CDR2 YFSETQ. This CDR3 is 12 amino acids long. The V end lost 5 bases, the J end lost 3 bases, and 8 bases lay between the germline ends. CDR3 sequence (DNA): TGCGCCAGCAGTCAAGGGAAAGAGACCCAGTACTTC. Translating gives CASSQGKETQYF.

V usage is TRBV12-3 or TRBV12-4 and J usage is TRBJ2-2, with D possibly matching TRBD2 (6 bases). The CDR3 covers 14 residues. V lost 3 bases to trimming and J lost 4 bases, with 9 bases between them. The CDR3 loop reads CASSLGLITGELFF. CDR3 nucleotide sequence: TGTGCCAGCAGTTTGGGACTGATCACCGGGGAGCTGTTTTTT.

The V and J genes are TRBV27 and TRBJ2-5; 10 bases match TRBD1. The J segment lost 3 bases and the V segment lost 6 bases, leaving 4 bases of the junction unmatched. CDR3 length: 14 residues. The germline V gene has CDR1 MNHEY and CDR2 SMNVEV (reference sequence). The chain's CDR3 is CASRGQGRKETQYF. The CDR3 region has the DNA TGTGCCAGCAGGGGACAGGGGCGCAAAGAGACCCAGTACTTC.

This chain links TRBV15 with TRBJ2-1; no clear D gene. V was clipped by 0 bases and J by 14 bases, with 11 bases between them. CDR1 is LNHNV and CDR2 is YYDKDF in the germline V gene (reference sequence). There are 12 residues in the CDR3. The CDR3 coding sequence is TGTGCCACCAGCAGAGATCACACTAAGAAGTTCTTC. Protein product: CATSRDHTKKFF. Combining the CDR3 with reference TRBV15 and TRBJ2-1 gives the whole variable domain DAMVIQNPRYQVTQFGKPVTLSCSQTLNHNVMYWYQQKSSQAPKLLFHYYDKDFNNEADTPDNFQSRRPNTSFCFLDIRSPGLGDTAMYLCATSRDHTKKFFGPGTRLTVL.

CDR3 DNA sequence: TGTGCCAGCAGCGTGGGGCGCACCCCCCCCGGAACGGGACTACTGCATGAGCAGTTCTTC. The encoded protein is CASSVGRTPPGTGLLHEQFF. The chain links TRBV7-4 to TRBJ2-1; the match to TRBD2 covers 7 bases. In germline, CDR1 is SGHVT, CDR2 SQSDAQ. The J segment lost 8 bases and the V segment lost 5 bases, leaving 27 bases of the junction unmatched. The CDR3 contains 20 residues.